A single sample is the source of the 20 T cell receptor beta chains below, sequenced in a study of T cell changes during pregnancy in multiple sclerosis. Sequenced by immunoSEQ multiplex PCR; TCRdb stores in-frame clones only, minus some. The sample consists of about 46,000 clones, around nine tenths of them appearing once. The sequenced sample was CD4+ T cells from peripheral blood mononuclear cells, obtained after pregnancy. These receptor sequences come from a female donor with multiple sclerosis, enrolled in a pregnancy study.

V and J are TRBV11-2 and TRBJ1-3; 9 bases fit TRBD1. CDR1 SGHAT and CDR2 FQNNGV come from the germline V gene. This CDR3 has 15 amino acids. Trimming removed 3 bases from V and 2 bases from J; junction bases left unmatched: 2. The CDR3 region has the DNA TGTGCCAGCAGCTTTAGACAGGGGGCTGGAAACACCATATATTTT. It specifies CASSFRQGAGNTIYF.

The rearrangement links TRBV7-3 to TRBJ2-7, with D perhaps TRBD2 (6 bases). Germline V CDR1 and CDR2: SGHTA, FQGTGA. V was trimmed by 6 bases and J by 6 bases, leaving 15 bases between them. The CDR3 spans 13 residues. The CDR3 spells CASSPRRGGEQYF. The DNA for the CDR3 is TGTGCCAGCAGTCCGCGGAGGGGTGGCGAGCAGTACTTC.

The rearrangement joins TRBV19 to TRBJ1-5; 9 bases match TRBD1. J lost 6 bases, V lost 6 bases, and 9 bases had no gene match. Per the germline V gene, CDR1 is LNHDA and CDR2 is SQIVND (reference sequence). This CDR3 spans 15 amino acids. This CDR3 reads CASRTTGGQGQPQHF. CDR3 DNA sequence: TGTGCCAGTAGAACAACAGGGGGACAGGGTCAGCCCCAGCATTTT.

The chain combines TRBV9 with TRBJ2-3; tentative D call: TRBD1 (6 bases). The CDR3 runs 16 residues. The germline V and J ends were trimmed by 1 base and 2 bases, with 14 bases remaining between them. Germline CDR1 is SGDLS and CDR2 is YYNGEE. The CDR3 protein is CASSVSPGTPTDTQYF. The DNA of the CDR3 is TGTGCCAGCAGCGTAAGCCCCGGGACACCCACAGATACGCAGTATTTT.

This chain connects TRBV6-6 to TRBJ1-1; D remains ambiguous. Per germline, CDR1 MNHNY and CDR2 SVGAGI (reference sequence). The V end was cut by 6 bases, the J end by 8 bases, with 16 bases between. This CDR3 comprises 13 residues. The CDR3 region is CASRVGIPSEAFF. CDR3 in DNA: TGTGCCAGCAGGGTGGGCATACCGTCCGAAGCTTTCTTT.

The V gene is TRBV30, the J gene TRBJ1-5, with unresolved D. This CDR3 is built from 14 residues. Germline loops: CDR1 GTSNPN, CDR2 SVGIG (reference sequence). The ends were cut back, 0 bases at V and 1 base at J, with 7 bases in the middle. This CDR3 is CAWSVPGSNQPQHF. DNA of the CDR3: TGTGCCTGGAGTGTACCCGGGAGCAATCAGCCCCAGCATTTT.

The V call is TRBV6-5, the J call TRBJ2-6; weak D call: TRBD2 (5 bases). Trimming took off 8 bases at V and 0 bases at J, with 11 bases between the two ends. In germline, CDR1 is MNHEY, CDR2 SVGAGI. The CDR3 length is 15 residues. CDR3 DNA: TGTGCCAGCCAGTCGGGGTCCTCTGGGGCCAACGTCCTGACTTTC. Amino acid sequence: CASQSGSSGANVLTF.

The rearrangement uses TRBV7-9 and TRBJ2-1, with D possibly matching TRBD2 (5 bases). Trimming left V 0 bases short and J 9 bases short, with 9 bases between. The length of the CDR3 is 13 residues. Germline loops: CDR1 SEHNR, CDR2 FQNEAQ (reference sequence). In nucleotides, the CDR3 is TGTGCCAGCAGCTTAGCCGGGGAGAGTGAGCAGTTCTTC. Its protein product is CASSLAGESEQFF.

The chain employs TRBV15 and TRBJ2-7; TRBD1 agrees at 8 bases. V was clipped by 7 bases and J by 4 bases; unmatched bases: 6. Germline V gene data show CDR1 as LNHNV and CDR2 as YYDKDF (reference sequence). CDR3 size: 13 residues. CDR3 loop: CATKQGVGYEQYF. The DNA for the CDR3 is TGTGCCACCAAACAGGGGGTGGGATACGAGCAGTACTTC.

This clone was seen just once. The V call is TRBV5-1, the J call TRBJ1-2; a possible D gene is TRBD1 (6 bases). Germline V gene sequence: CDR1 SGHRS, CDR2 YFSETQ. Trimming took off 4 bases at V and 7 bases at J, with 17 bases between the two ends. The CDR3 spans 14 residues. The CDR3 loop is CASSPTGPLSGYTF. The CDR3 nucleotides read TGCGCCAGCAGCCCGACAGGCCCCCTGAGTGGCTACACCTTC.

This chain connects TRBV5-1 to TRBJ2-1, with D perhaps TRBD2 (5 bases). The CDR3 is 14 residues long. V lost 3 bases and J lost 1, with 8 bases in between. Germline lookup yields CDR1 SGHRS and CDR2 YFSETQ. CDR3 sequence: CASSYSESYNEQFF. In DNA, the CDR3 is TGCGCCAGCAGCTATAGCGAGTCCTACAATGAGCAGTTCTTC.

The chain uses TRBV5-1 and TRBJ1-1; a possible D gene is TRBD1 (5 bases). The germline V gene has CDR1 SGHRS and CDR2 YFSETQ. V lost 0 bases and J 1 base, leaving 10 bases between the germline ends. The CDR3 covers 15 residues. In DNA, the CDR3 is TGCGCCAGCAGCTTGGTTTTGGGGCAGAACACTGAAGCTTTCTTT. This codes for CASSLVLGQNTEAFF.

Only one count was recorded for this clone. The rearrangement uses TRBV6-1 and TRBJ2-1, with 7 bases that match TRBD2. J was trimmed by 2 bases and V by 3 bases; bases with no gene match: 4. This CDR3 contains 15 residues. CDR1 and CDR2 from the germline V gene are MNHNS and SASEGT. The CDR3, as DNA: TGTGCCAGCAGTGATACGGGAGGACCCTACAATGAGCAGTTCTTC. Protein product: CASSDTGGPYNEQFF.

The chain links TRBV6-1 to TRBJ1-6; D remains ambiguous. V was pared by 6 bases and J by 14 bases, with 17 bases between. The CDR3 length is 13 residues. CDR1 and CDR2 from the germline V gene are MNHNS and SASEGT. The CDR3 loop is CASSPREALSLHF. Written as DNA, the CDR3 is TGTGCCAGCAGCCCTAGGGAGGCCCTCTCCCTCCACTTT.

The chain has TRBV9 and TRBJ2-1, with 12 positions matching TRBD1. The CDR3 has 18 amino acids. V shed 0 bases and J 4 bases; nucleotides not matched to a gene: 8. The germline V gene has CDR1 SGDLS and CDR2 YYNGEE. Here the CDR3 DNA reads TGTGCCAGCAGCGTAGCCCCCGGGACAGGGGGCAGTTACAATGAGCAGTTCTTC. It encodes CASSVAPGTGGSYNEQFF. The whole variable domain, remainder taken from reference TRBV9 and TRBJ2-1, is DSGVTQTPKHLITATGQRVTLRCSPRSGDLSVYWYQQSLDQGLQFLIQYYNGEERAKGNILERFSAQQFPDLHSELNLSSLELGDSALYFCASSVAPGTGGSYNEQFFGPGTRLTVL.

The V gene is TRBV2, the J gene TRBJ1-1; a possible D gene is TRBD1 (6 bases). The V end was cut by 2 bases, the J end by 8 bases, with 15 bases between. Germline V lookup: CDR1 SNHLY, CDR2 FYNNEI. CDR3 length: 14 residues. The CDR3 reads CASSEWTATTEAFF. DNA of the CDR3: TGTGCCAGCAGTGAATGGACAGCGACCACCGAAGCTTTCTTT.

The chain couples TRBV7-2 to TRBJ2-3, with 14 nucleotides matching TRBD2. Germline CDR1 and CDR2: SGHTA and FQGNSA. V lost 3 bases, J lost 3 bases, and 8 bases stayed unmatched. The CDR3 length is 18 residues. The chain's CDR3 is CASSFSGLAGVVTDTQYF. CDR3 nucleotides: TGTGCCAGCAGCTTTTCGGGACTAGCGGGAGTAGTGACAGATACGCAGTATTTT.

The V and J genes are TRBV15 and TRBJ2-1; possible D gene TRBD2, 6 bases. The V gene's germline CDR1 is LNHNV and CDR2 YYDKDF (reference sequence). With 5 bases removed from V and 5 bases from J, the gap between germline ends came to 16 bases. The CDR3 loop spans 15 amino acids. CDR3 DNA: TGTGCCACCAGCCGGGACTCAAGGTTCAACAATGAGCAGTTCTTC. This codes for CATSRDSRFNNEQFF.

The chain has TRBV19 and TRBJ1-1; a weak D match, TRBD1 (5 bases). Germline values: CDR1 LNHDA, CDR2 SQIVND (reference sequence). This CDR3 has 13 residues. Trimming cost V 7 bases and J 3 bases, with 12 bases left between them. The DNA of the CDR3 is TGTGCCAGTATGTGGGGCGCCTACACTGAAGCTTTCTTT. This codes for CASMWGAYTEAFF.

V and J are TRBV29-1 and TRBJ2-7, with D tentatively TRBD1 (6 bases). Deletions cut 6 bases from V and 2 bases from J, with 11 bases between. The CDR3 sequence is 12 residues long. Germline loops: CDR1 SQVTM, CDR2 ANQGSEA. The CDR3 region is CSVWDTAYEQYF. CDR3 nucleotides: TGCAGCGTCTGGGACACCGCCTACGAGCAGTACTTC.